Listed below are T cell receptor beta chains from one sample, sequenced in a study of blood T cell repertoires in COVID-19. The data were produced by immunoSEQ multiplex PCR, yet TCRdb's version contains in-frame clones alone and is incomplete. There are about 180,000 clones in the sample; roughly 84% occur only once, and 15% to 20% lies in the top ten. Sequenced: PBMCs or T cells enriched from blood (not recorded which). The receptors here all came from a man aged 55 to 70 who had recovered from COVID-19. Both conserved end residues are part of each CDR3. The D gene is left open where the match is weak. Clone size appears in some rows only: once, few, many, or a class for an expanded clone.

V: TRBV24-1
D: TRBD1
size: -
J: TRBJ2-2
DNA: TGTGCCACCAGTGCCTACAGGGGGCGGTTCACCGGGGAGCTGTTTTTT
CDR3: CATSAYRGRFTGELFF

V: TRBV13
D: TRBD2
size: once
J: TRBJ2-7
DNA: TGTGCCAGCAGCTTCCGTCTAGCGGGAGACGAGCAGTACTTC
CDR3: CASSFRLAGDEQYF

V: TRBV2
D: -
size: -
J: TRBJ2-2
DNA: TGTGCCACTACCGGGGGGCGGAACACCGGGGAGCTGTTTTTT
CDR3: CATTGGRNTGELFF

V: TRBV5-1
D: TRBD1
size: few
J: TRBJ2-2
DNA: TGCGCCAGCAGCCGGGACAGGGGTACCGGGGAGCTGTTTTTT
CDR3: CASSRDRGTGELFF

V: TRBV5-5
D: TRBD1
size: -
J: TRBJ2-2
DNA: TGTGCCAGCAGCTTTCTCGACAGGGCGGCCGGGGAGCTGTTTTTT
CDR3: CASSFLDRAAGELFF

V: TRBV19
D: -
size: -
J: TRBJ1-5
DNA: TGTGCCAGTAGTATAGATCGTCAGGGTATAAATCAGCCCCAGCATTTT
CDR3: CASSIDRQGINQPQHF

V: TRBV19
D: TRBD1
size: -
J: TRBJ2-3
DNA: TGTGCCAGTAGTTTCGGGACAGGGAGATCCACAGATACGCAGTATTTT
CDR3: CASSFGTGRSTDTQYF

V: TRBV10-3
D: -
size: -
J: TRBJ1-5
DNA: TGTGCCATCAGTGGGGGCCAGAACCATCAGCCCCAGCATTTT
CDR3: CAISGGQNHQPQHF

V: TRBV12-3/TRBV12-4
D: TRBD1
size: -
J: TRBJ1-2
DNA: TGTGCCAGCAGACTGACAGGGAACTATGGCTACACCTTC
CDR3: CASRLTGNYGYTF

V: TRBV28
D: -
size: -
J: TRBJ1-2
DNA: TGTGCCAGCAGTTTACCTAGGGGTGAGGCGAATGGCTACACCTTC
CDR3: CASSLPRGEANGYTF

V: TRBV25-1
D: -
size: few
J: TRBJ1-3
DNA: TGTGCCAGCAGTTCCCTCGGGCAGGGGTTAACTGGAAACACCATATATTTT
CDR3: CASSSLGQGLTGNTIYF

V: TRBV6-5
D: -
size: -
J: TRBJ2-1
DNA: TGTGCCAGCAGTACCCAGGGCGTATACAATGAGCAGTTCTTC
CDR3: CASSTQGVYNEQFF

V: TRBV6-6
D: -
size: -
J: TRBJ1-2
DNA: TGTGCCAGCAGTCAACAGGGTTCCGGCTATGGCTACACCTTC
CDR3: CASSQQGSGYGYTF

V: TRBV5-1
D: -
size: -
J: TRBJ1-1
DNA: TGCGCCAGCAGCCGAGATTCACTGGACCTCGGGGGAGCTTTCTTT
CDR3: CASSRDSLDLGGAFF

V: TRBV28
D: -
size: -
J: TRBJ2-4
DNA: TGTGCCAGCAGCACCCGGCATGGAACAGAAGCCAAAAACATTCAGTACTTC
CDR3: CASSTRHGTEAKNIQYF

V: TRBV5-6
D: -
size: -
J: TRBJ1-6
DNA: TGTGCCAGCAGCTTGGGGACAGCGGGATCCTATAATTCACCCCTCCACTTT
CDR3: CASSLGTAGSYNSPLHF

V: TRBV10-3
D: -
size: -
J: TRBJ1-5
DNA: TGTGCCATCAGTGAGGAGGGTTGGGGCAATCAGCCCCAGCATTTT
CDR3: CAISEEGWGNQPQHF

V: TRBV19
D: TRBD1
size: -
J: TRBJ2-1
DNA: TGTGCCAGTAGTGCCCACGAGGGGGCCAATGAGCAGTTCTTC
CDR3: CASSAHEGANEQFF

V: TRBV9
D: -
size: -
J: TRBJ2-2
DNA: TGTGCCAGCAGCGTCCTGCAGTACACCGGGGAGCTGTTTTTT
CDR3: CASSVLQYTGELFF

V: TRBV9
D: -
size: -
J: TRBJ1-6
DNA: TGTGCCAGCAGCGTAGACCGGGGTTCACCCCTCCACTTT
CDR3: CASSVDRGSPLHF

V: TRBV10-2
D: TRBD2
size: few
J: TRBJ2-1
DNA: TGCGCCAGCAGTGGGACCCTCCTAGCGGGAGGGAACAATGAGCAGTTCTTC
CDR3: CASSGTLLAGGNNEQFF

V: TRBV29-1
D: TRBD2
size: -
J: TRBJ2-7
DNA: TGCAGCGTACCTAGCGGGATTGGCTCCTACGAGCAGTACTTC
CDR3: CSVPSGIGSYEQYF

V: TRBV19
D: -
size: -
J: TRBJ2-1
DNA: TGTGCCAGTAGTAACTGGTATGGGGGCAGGGGGGACAATGAGCAGTTCTTC
CDR3: CASSNWYGGRGDNEQFF

V: TRBV14
D: TRBD2
size: -
J: TRBJ2-7
DNA: TGTGCCAGCAGCCAAGTCCTAGCGGGGGCCTACGAGCAGTACTTC
CDR3: CASSQVLAGAYEQYF

V: TRBV7-2
D: -
size: -
J: TRBJ2-6
DNA: TGTGCCAGCAGCCCTAGGGACGGTCAGGGGTCTGGGGCCAACGTCCTGACTTTC
CDR3: CASSPRDGQGSGANVLTF

V: TRBV19
D: -
size: -
J: TRBJ1-1
DNA: TGTGCCAGTAGGGGCACGTCGAGATTCATGAACACTGAAGCTTTCTTT
CDR3: CASRGTSRFMNTEAFF

V: TRBV27
D: -
size: -
J: TRBJ2-5
DNA: TGTGCCAGCAGTTTAAGGTTGACTGGCGGGCAAGAGACCCAGTACTTC
CDR3: CASSLRLTGGQETQYF

V: TRBV4-1
D: TRBD1
size: -
J: TRBJ2-7
DNA: TGCGCCAGCAGCCACACAGGGGTCGAGCAGTACTTC
CDR3: CASSHTGVEQYF

V: TRBV2
D: -
size: -
J: TRBJ1-6
DNA: TGTGCCAGCACCCTGGGGAGGGGGAATAATTCACCCCTCCACTTT
CDR3: CASTLGRGNNSPLHF

V: TRBV13
D: -
size: -
J: TRBJ2-7
DNA: TGTGCCAGCAGCTTAGGCCGGGGAGAGTACGAGCAGTACTTC
CDR3: CASSLGRGEYEQYF

V: TRBV7-2
D: -
size: few
J: TRBJ2-7
DNA: TGTGCCAGCAGCTTAGCGCCCGGTACAGGGACGGCCGAGCAGTACTTC
CDR3: CASSLAPGTGTAEQYF

V: TRBV7-2
D: TRBD1
size: -
J: TRBJ2-5
DNA: TGTGCCAGCAGCATACAGGGGTGGGGGGAGACCCAGTACTTC
CDR3: CASSIQGWGETQYF